One and the same sample provided the 30 T cell receptor beta chains below, sequenced in a study of blood T cell repertoires in COVID-19. Sequenced by immunoSEQ multiplex PCR; TCRdb stores in-frame clones only, minus some. The sample has 150,000 to 200,000 clones, over 80% seen once. The sequencing input was peripheral blood. These receptor sequences come from a man between 65 and 85 years old who had recovered from COVID-19.

This sequence joins TRBV7-9 and TRBJ2-2, with D hard to call. The CDR3 is 13 amino acids. The germline V and J ends were trimmed by 5 bases and 5 bases, with 9 bases remaining between them. Germline V gene lookup returns CDR1 SEHNR and CDR2 FQNEAQ (reference sequence). The CDR3 DNA follows: TGTGCCAGCAGCCCCCTATTTACCGGGGAGCTGTTTTTT. This encodes CASSPLFTGELFF.

The chain has TRBV11-1 and TRBJ2-5, with a tentative D call TRBD2 (5 bases). CDR3 length: 15 amino acids. Between the trimmed V and J ends, which lost 0 bases and 5 bases, there was a span of 13 bases. CDR1 is SGHAT, CDR2 FQDESV, per germline (reference sequence). DNA for the CDR3: TGTGCCAGCAGCTTAGCGCCGGTGGGGAGTGAGACCCAGTACTTC. Protein: CASSLAPVGSETQYF.

The chain has TRBV28 and TRBJ2-1; 9 bases map to TRBD2. The CDR3 sequence is 17 residues long. Trimming removed 5 bases from V and 5 bases from J; junction bases left unmatched: 13. CDR1 is MDHEN and CDR2 is SYDVKM in the germline V gene. In DNA form, the CDR3 reads TGTGCCAGCAGTCCACCCATAGCGGGAGCAGAACACAATGAGCAGTTCTTC. This sequence encodes CASSPPIAGAEHNEQFF.

The chain combines TRBV12-3 or TRBV12-4 with TRBJ1-1; D remains unclear. CDR3 length: 11 amino acids. Trimming stripped 2 bases from V and 7 bases from J, with 5 bases between. CDR3 nucleotides: TGTGCCAGCAGTTTATTGCGTGAAGCTTTCTTT. Translated: CASSLLREAFF.

J is TRBJ1-5 and V is TRBV28; D possibly corresponds to TRBD1 (5 bases). Germline lookup yields CDR1 MDHEN and CDR2 SYDVKM. Trimming pared 7 bases from V and 4 bases from J, leaving 20 bases between. The CDR3 is 16 residues long. The CDR3 DNA follows: TGTGCCAGCACCCTTGGGGGAGGAATTCCAAATCAGCCCCAGCATTTT. This sequence encodes CASTLGGGIPNQPQHF.

J is TRBJ1-4 and V is TRBV30, with 9 bases identical to TRBD1. Germline V gene lookup returns CDR1 GTSNPN and CDR2 SVGIG (reference sequence). CDR3 length: 13 residues. Trimming took 8 bases from V and 8 from J; bases not matched to a gene: 9. The CDR3 here is CASRDRVGEKLFF. The CDR3 DNA sequence: TGTGCCAGCCGGGACAGGGTCGGCGAAAAACTGTTTTTT. The variable domain in full, completed from reference TRBV30 and TRBJ1-4, reads SQTIHQWPATLVQPVGSPLSLECTVEGTSNPNLYWYRQAAGRGLQLLFYSVGIGQISSEVPQNLSASRPQDRQFILSSKKLLLSDSGFYLCASRDRVGEKLFFGSGTQLSVL.

The gene calls are TRBV19 and TRBJ2-7, with 8 bases lining up with TRBD2. The V and J ends lost 1 base and 7 bases, in that order; junction bases with no gene match: 6. Germline loops: CDR1 LNHDA, CDR2 SQIVND (reference sequence). The CDR3 is 14 amino acids. The CDR3 sequence is CASSIASGPDEQYF. The CDR3 DNA reads TGTGCCAGTAGTATAGCTAGCGGGCCCGATGAGCAGTACTTC.

The chain uses TRBV7-6 and TRBJ2-7; TRBD2 matches 10 bases. Germline V lookup: CDR1 SGHVS, CDR2 FNYEAQ. The CDR3 runs 15 residues. After removal of 4 bases from V and 4 bases from J, the junction contained 7 bases not matched to a gene. The CDR3 here is CASSSGTSAIYEQYF. DNA of the CDR3: TGTGCCAGCAGCTCCGGGACTAGCGCTATATACGAGCAGTACTTC.

This chain's CDR3 is CASSGTGSSYNEQFF. As DNA, the CDR3 is TGTGCCAGCAGCGGGACTGGCAGCTCCTACAATGAGCAGTTCTTC. The chain has TRBV27 and TRBJ2-1; tentatively, D is TRBD2 (6 bases). In germline, CDR1 is MNHEY, CDR2 SMNVEV (reference sequence). The CDR3 loop spans 15 amino acids. The ends were cut back, 6 bases at V and 0 bases at J, with 12 bases in the middle.

The chain employs TRBV7-3 and TRBJ2-1; TRBD2 matches 12 bases. Trimming took 5 bases from V and 7 from J; bases not matched to a gene: 9. The CDR3 loop spans 16 amino acids. Germline V gives CDR1 SGHTA, CDR2 FQGTGA. CDR3 in amino acids: CASSAAGTSGWNEQFF. The CDR3 DNA follows: TGTGCCAGCAGCGCCGCCGGGACTAGCGGGTGGAATGAGCAGTTCTTC.

J is TRBJ2-1 and V is TRBV6-1; 11 bases align to TRBD2. Germline V CDR1 and CDR2: MNHNS, SASEGT. The CDR3 spans 15 residues. With 1 base clipped from V and 6 bases from J, the junction kept 2 bases outside the gene matches. CDR3 DNA sequence: TGTGCCAGCAGTGAAGAGACTAGCGGGATCAATGAGCAGTTCTTC. This codes for CASSEETSGINEQFF.

The genes are TRBV2 and TRBJ2-7; 8 bases are shared with TRBD2. The CDR3 is 13 amino acids. V was pared by 7 bases and J by 2 bases, with 4 bases of the junction left unmatched. Germline-derived CDR1 and CDR2 are SNHLY and FYNNEI. In DNA form, the CDR3 reads TGTGCCAGCACCGGACTAGCTGCCTACGAGCAGTACTTC. This encodes CASTGLAAYEQYF. Variable domain in full (rest from reference TRBV2 and TRBJ2-7): EPEVTQTPSHQVTQMGQEVILRCVPISNHLYFYWYRQILGQKVEFLVSFYNNEISEKSEIFDDQFSVERPDGSNFTLKIRSTKLEDSAMYFCASTGLAAYEQYFGPGTRLTVT.

The V and J genes are TRBV15 and TRBJ1-6; possible D gene TRBD1, 5 bases. CDR3 length: 13 amino acids. Per germline, CDR1 LNHNV and CDR2 YYDKDF (reference sequence). The germline V and J ends were trimmed by 3 bases and 9 bases, with 9 bases remaining between them. This CDR3 is CATSRDQGSPLHF. The CDR3, as DNA: TGTGCCACCAGCAGGGATCAGGGTTCACCCCTCCACTTT.

This clone was seen once. The V and J genes are TRBV6-1 and TRBJ1-2; the match to TRBD1 covers 8 bases. Germline CDR1 and CDR2: MNHNS and SASEGT. V lost 3 bases to trimming and J lost 5 bases; unmatched junction nucleotides: 8. The CDR3 contains 15 residues. The CDR3 sequence: CASSDAGGMGYGYTF. The CDR3 DNA follows: TGTGCCAGCAGTGATGCAGGGGGCATGGGATATGGCTACACCTTC.

The rearrangement uses TRBV18 and TRBJ2-1; D possibly corresponds to TRBD1 (5 bases). Germline CDR1 reads KGHSH; CDR2 reads LQKENI. There are 17 residues in the CDR3. Trimming left V 3 bases short and J 5 bases short, with 20 bases between. For the CDR3, the DNA is TGTGCCAGCTCACCTTCGGAGATAGGGGCTACCCACAATGAGCAGTTCTTC. Its translation: CASSPSEIGATHNEQFF.

The chain employs TRBV7-9 and TRBJ2-2; 7 nucleotides align to TRBD1. Per germline, CDR1 SEHNR and CDR2 FQNEAQ (reference sequence). After removal of 0 bases from V and 4 bases from J, the junction contained 8 bases not matched to a gene. There are 17 residues in the CDR3. In DNA, the CDR3 is TGTGCCAGCAGCTTAGCGAGACAGGGTTCAAGCACCGGGGAGCTGTTTTTT. This encodes CASSLARQGSSTGELFF.

This chain uses TRBV6-6 with TRBJ1-1; TRBD1 aligns across 11 bases. Germline lookup yields CDR1 MNHNY and CDR2 SVGAGI (reference sequence). The CDR3 is 14 residues long. J gave up 9 bases and V 5 bases, and 8 bases lay outside the gene matches. The CDR3 loop is CASSQPDRGRKAFF. The CDR3 DNA sequence: TGTGCCAGCAGTCAGCCGGACAGGGGGCGAAAAGCTTTCTTT.

The rearrangement uses TRBV7-9 and TRBJ2-1; 9 bases align to TRBD1. The length of the CDR3 is 15 residues. Unmatched junction bases numbered 12, after V lost 6 bases and J lost 9 bases. Germline CDR1 is SEHNR and CDR2 is FQNEAQ (reference sequence). The CDR3 protein is CASSLTSGTGSEQFF. The CDR3 DNA sequence: TGTGCCAGCAGTCTAACCTCCGGGACAGGGAGTGAGCAGTTCTTC. Filled out from reference TRBV7-9 and TRBJ2-1, the complete variable domain reads DTGVSQNPRHKITKRGQNVTFRCDPISEHNRLYWYRQTLGQGPEFLTYFQNEAQLEKSRLLSDRFSAERPKGSFSTLEIQRTEQGDSAMYLCASSLTSGTGSEQFFGPGTRLTVL.

V gene TRBV7-2 combines with J gene TRBJ2-5; no reliable D call. Germline-derived CDR1 and CDR2 are SGHTA and FQGNSA. V was trimmed by 0 bases and J by 5 bases, leaving 13 bases between them. The CDR3 covers 15 residues. Here the CDR3 reads CASSLAVNSMETQYF. CDR3 nucleotide sequence: TGTGCCAGCAGCTTAGCGGTGAATAGCATGGAGACCCAGTACTTC.

V is TRBV6-5 and J is TRBJ1-3; D perhaps matches TRBD1 (5 bases). The CDR3 has 14 residues. V was trimmed by 8 bases and J by 0 bases, leaving 11 bases between them. Germline CDR1 is MNHEY and CDR2 is SVGAGI. The CDR3 loop is CASAAGLSGNTIYF. CDR3 nucleotide sequence: TGTGCCAGCGCCGCGGGGCTCTCTGGAAACACCATATATTTT.

The gene calls are TRBV28 and TRBJ2-7; 9 bases line up with TRBD2. Germline V CDR1 and CDR2: MDHEN, SYDVKM. Trimming removed 1 base from V and 3 bases from J; junction bases left unmatched: 4. The CDR3 loop spans 15 amino acids. The CDR3 here is CASSLSSGDFYEQYF. In nucleotides, the CDR3 is TGTGCCAGCAGTTTATCTAGCGGGGATTTCTACGAGCAGTACTTC.

V usage is TRBV27 and J usage is TRBJ2-5; D remains ambiguous. CDR3 length: 13 amino acids. Trimming left V 0 bases short and J 5 bases short, with 7 bases between. Germline V gives CDR1 MNHEY, CDR2 SMNVEV (reference sequence). The chain's CDR3 is CASSLSARETQYF. The CDR3 nucleotides read TGTGCCAGCAGTTTATCAGCTCGTGAGACCCAGTACTTC.

The V and J genes are TRBV12-3 or TRBV12-4 and TRBJ2-7; D is uncertain. V dropped 5 bases and J dropped 11 bases, with 13 bases sitting between them. This CDR3 is 11 amino acids long. CDR3: CASSASVDKYF. The CDR3 DNA reads TGTGCCAGCAGTGCGTCAGTAGACAAGTACTTC.

The chain has TRBV5-6 and TRBJ2-4; TRBD1 matches 7 bases. V lost 4 bases, J lost 0 bases, and 10 bases stayed unmatched. CDR3 length: 17 amino acids. Germline loops: CDR1 SGHDT, CDR2 YYEEEE. The CDR3 coding sequence is TGTGCCAGCAGCAGAGAAGGGACAGAGATAGCCAAAAACATTCAGTACTTC. Translated, it gives CASSREGTEIAKNIQYF.

The DNA for the CDR3 is TGTGCCAGCAGCCCGACTAGCGCCCCAGATACGCAGTATTTT. Encoded protein: CASSPTSAPDTQYF. The chain is built from TRBV3-1 (or the pseudogene TRBV3-2) and TRBJ2-3, with 8 nucleotides matching TRBD2. There are 14 residues in the CDR3. In germline, CDR1 is LGHDT, CDR2 YNNKEL (reference sequence). V was pared by 4 bases and J by 4 bases, with 4 bases of the junction left unmatched.

The V and J genes are TRBV2 and TRBJ2-2, with D unresolved. V was shortened by 0 bases and J by 8 bases, with 13 bases between the two germline ends. Germline V lookup: CDR1 SNHLY, CDR2 FYNNEI. The CDR3 consists of 15 residues. CDR3 residues: CASSEALRGAGELFF. CDR3 in DNA: TGTGCCAGCAGTGAAGCGCTCCGAGGAGCGGGGGAGCTGTTTTTT.

The genes are TRBV7-8 and TRBJ2-7; the match to TRBD1 covers 7 bases. Germline CDR1 and CDR2: SGHVS and FQNEAQ. The CDR3 is made up of 14 amino acids. The V and J ends lost 1 base and 2 bases, in that order; junction bases with no gene match: 2. CDR3 region: CASSLGDSTYEQYF. The DNA of the CDR3 is TGTGCCAGCAGCTTAGGGGACAGTACCTACGAGCAGTACTTC.

Turning to this clone: Distinct nucleotide sequences in the sample also encode this CDR3. This chain connects TRBV5-1 to TRBJ2-5; a weak D match, TRBD1 (5 bases). The CDR3 loop spans 14 amino acids. Germline V gives CDR1 SGHRS, CDR2 YFSETQ. Trimming removed 4 bases at V and 2 bases at J, with 12 bases between. CDR3 bases: TGCGCCAGCAGCAGCCAGGGTCGGCAAGAGACCCAGTACTTC. Amino acids: CASSSQGRQETQYF.

This chain links TRBV5-4 with TRBJ2-2; D may be TRBD2 (5 bases). V was trimmed by 4 bases and J by 6 bases, leaving 13 bases between them. Germline-derived CDR1 and CDR2 are SGHNT and YYREEE (reference sequence). The CDR3 runs 14 residues. The CDR3 region is CASSLTKDAGELFF. The CDR3 DNA follows: TGTGCCAGCAGCCTGACTAAGGACGCCGGGGAGCTGTTTTTT.

The chain is built from TRBV2 and TRBJ2-1; possibly TRBD1 for D (5 bases). With 5 bases removed from V and 1 base from J, the gap between germline ends came to 12 bases. There are 15 residues in the CDR3. Germline V lookup: CDR1 SNHLY, CDR2 FYNNEI. CDR3 sequence: CASSLQETSYNEQFF. The DNA of the CDR3 is TGTGCCAGCAGTCTACAGGAAACTTCCTACAATGAGCAGTTCTTC.